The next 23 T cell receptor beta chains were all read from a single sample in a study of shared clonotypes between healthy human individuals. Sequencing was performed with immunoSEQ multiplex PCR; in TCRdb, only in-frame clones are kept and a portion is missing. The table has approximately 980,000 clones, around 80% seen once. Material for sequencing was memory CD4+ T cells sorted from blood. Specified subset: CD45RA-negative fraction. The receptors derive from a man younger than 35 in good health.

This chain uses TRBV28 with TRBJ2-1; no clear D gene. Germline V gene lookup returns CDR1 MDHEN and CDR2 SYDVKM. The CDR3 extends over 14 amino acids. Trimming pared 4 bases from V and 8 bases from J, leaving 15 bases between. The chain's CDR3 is CASSSPEATHEQFF. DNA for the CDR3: TGTGCCAGCAGTTCGCCGGAAGCCACCCATGAGCAGTTCTTC.

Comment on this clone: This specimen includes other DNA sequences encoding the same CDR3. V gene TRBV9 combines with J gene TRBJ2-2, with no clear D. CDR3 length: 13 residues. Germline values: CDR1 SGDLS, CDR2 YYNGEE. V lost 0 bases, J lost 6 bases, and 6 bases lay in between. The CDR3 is CASSVVLAGELFF. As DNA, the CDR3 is TGTGCCAGCAGCGTAGTTCTGGCCGGGGAGCTGTTTTTT.

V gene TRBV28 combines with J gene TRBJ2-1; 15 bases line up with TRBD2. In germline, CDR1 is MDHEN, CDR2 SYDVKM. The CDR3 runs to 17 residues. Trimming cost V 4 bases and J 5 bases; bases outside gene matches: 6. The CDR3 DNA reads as TGTGCCAGCAGTTCCCTCCGGACTAGCGGGGGGGACAATGAGCAGTTCTTC. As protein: CASSSLRTSGGDNEQFF.

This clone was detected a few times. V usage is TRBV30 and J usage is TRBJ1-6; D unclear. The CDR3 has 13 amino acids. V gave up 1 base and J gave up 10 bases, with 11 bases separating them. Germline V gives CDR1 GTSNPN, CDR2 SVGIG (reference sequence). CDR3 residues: CAWSEWEGSPLHF. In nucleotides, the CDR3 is TGTGCCTGGAGTGAGTGGGAAGGCTCACCCCTCCACTTT.

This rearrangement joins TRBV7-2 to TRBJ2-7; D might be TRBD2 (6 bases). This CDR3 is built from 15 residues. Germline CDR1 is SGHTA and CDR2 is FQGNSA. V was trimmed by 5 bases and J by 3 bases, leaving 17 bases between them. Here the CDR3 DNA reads TGTGCCAGCAGCCCGACGGGAGAGGGTTTCTACGAGCAGTACTTC. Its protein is CASSPTGEGFYEQYF.

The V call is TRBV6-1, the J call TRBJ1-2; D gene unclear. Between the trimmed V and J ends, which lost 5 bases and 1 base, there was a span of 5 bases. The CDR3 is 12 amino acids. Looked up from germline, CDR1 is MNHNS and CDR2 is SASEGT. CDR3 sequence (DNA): TGTGCCAGCAGTTGGGATAACTATGGCTACACCTTC. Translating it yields CASSWDNYGYTF.

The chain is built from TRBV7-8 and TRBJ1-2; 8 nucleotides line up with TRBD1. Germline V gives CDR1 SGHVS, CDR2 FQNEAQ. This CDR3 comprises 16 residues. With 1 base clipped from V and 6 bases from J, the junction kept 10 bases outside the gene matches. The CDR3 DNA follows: TGTGCCAGCAGCTTAGTTCGGGCAGGGGGCGCCAATGGCTACACCTTC. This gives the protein CASSLVRAGGANGYTF.

The chain's CDR3 is CASSSDQTQYF. CDR3 nucleotide sequence: TGTGCCAGCAGTTCAGATCAGACCCAGTACTTC. The chain joins TRBV2 to TRBJ2-5; unclear D gene. The CDR3 runs 11 residues. CDR1 is SNHLY and CDR2 is FYNNEI in the germline V gene. Trimming removed 5 bases from V and 6 bases from J, with 7 bases in between.

The CDR3 nucleotides read TGTGCCAGCAGCCAAGCGGGATCGGGCACCGGGGAGCTGTTTTTT. It specifies CASSQAGSGTGELFF. This chain links TRBV11-3 with TRBJ2-2, with TRBD2 matching 7 bases. CDR1 is SGHNT, CDR2 YENEEA, per germline. J was trimmed by 4 bases and V by 5 bases; bases with no gene match: 7. The CDR3 is made up of 15 amino acids.

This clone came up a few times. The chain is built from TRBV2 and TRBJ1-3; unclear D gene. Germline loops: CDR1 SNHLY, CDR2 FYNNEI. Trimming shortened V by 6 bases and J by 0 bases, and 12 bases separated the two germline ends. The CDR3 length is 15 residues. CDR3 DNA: TGTGCCAGCAGCCGCAGGACGGTCTCTGGAAACACCATATATTTT. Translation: CASSRRTVSGNTIYF.

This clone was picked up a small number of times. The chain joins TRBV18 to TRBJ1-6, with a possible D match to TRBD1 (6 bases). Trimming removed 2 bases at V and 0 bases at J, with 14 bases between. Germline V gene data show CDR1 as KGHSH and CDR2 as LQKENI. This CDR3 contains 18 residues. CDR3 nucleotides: TGTGCCAGCTCACCAGGTTTAACAGGGAGCTCCTATAATTCACCCCTCCACTTT. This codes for CASSPGLTGSSYNSPLHF.

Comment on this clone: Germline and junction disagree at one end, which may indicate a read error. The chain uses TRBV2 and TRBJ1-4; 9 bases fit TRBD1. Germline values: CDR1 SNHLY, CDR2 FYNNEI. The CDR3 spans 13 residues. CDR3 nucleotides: TGTGCCAGCAGCTCACCCTATAGCGGACAGGGGATTTTT. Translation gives CASSSPYSGQGIF. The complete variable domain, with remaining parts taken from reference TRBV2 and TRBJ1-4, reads EPEVTQTPSHQVTQMGQEVILRCVPISNHLYFYWYRQILGQKVEFLVSFYNNEISEKSEIFDDQFSVERPDGSNFTLKIRSTKLEDSAMYFCASSSPYSGQGIFGSGTQLSVL.

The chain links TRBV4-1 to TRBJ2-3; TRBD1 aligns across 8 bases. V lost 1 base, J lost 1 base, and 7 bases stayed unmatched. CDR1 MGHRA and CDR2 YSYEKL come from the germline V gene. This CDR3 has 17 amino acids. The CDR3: CASSQGPGGPGTDTQYF. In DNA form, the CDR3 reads TGCGCCAGCAGCCAAGGACCAGGGGGCCCCGGCACAGATACGCAGTATTTT.

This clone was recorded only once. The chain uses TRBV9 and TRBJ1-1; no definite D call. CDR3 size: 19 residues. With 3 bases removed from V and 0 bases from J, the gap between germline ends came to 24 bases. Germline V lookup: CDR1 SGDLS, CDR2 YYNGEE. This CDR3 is CASSGPHLASGGMNTEAFF. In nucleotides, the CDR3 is TGTGCCAGCAGCGGACCCCACCTCGCCTCAGGCGGGATGAACACTGAAGCTTTCTTT.

CDR3 in DNA: TGCAGTAGTCGAACGGGGAGCACAGATACGCAGTATTTT. It encodes CSSRTGSTDTQYF. The chain employs TRBV29-1 and TRBJ2-3; D possibly corresponds to TRBD2 (5 bases). Germline V lookup: CDR1 SQVTM, CDR2 ANQGSEA. The CDR3 totals 13 residues.

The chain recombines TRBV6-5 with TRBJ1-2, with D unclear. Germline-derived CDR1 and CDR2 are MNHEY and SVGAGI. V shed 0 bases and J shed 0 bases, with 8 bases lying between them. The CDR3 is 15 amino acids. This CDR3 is CASSYSAEANYGYTF. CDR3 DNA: TGTGCCAGCAGTTACTCGGCAGAAGCTAACTATGGCTACACCTTC.

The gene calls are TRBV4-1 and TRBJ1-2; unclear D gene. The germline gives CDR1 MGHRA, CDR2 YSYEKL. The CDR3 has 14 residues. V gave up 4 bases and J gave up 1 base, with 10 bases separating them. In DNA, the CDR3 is TGCGCCAGCAGCCCGGACGGTGGTAACTATGGCTACACCTTC. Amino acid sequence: CASSPDGGNYGYTF.

The CDR3 DNA is TGCGCCAGCAGCTTGATGGTAGCGGTTAGCTACAATGAGCAGTTCTTC. It encodes CASSLMVAVSYNEQFF. This chain links TRBV5-1 with TRBJ2-1, with D possibly TRBD2 on 6 matching bases. Trimming removed 1 base at V and 3 bases at J, with 14 bases between. Germline assignment: CDR1 SGHRS and CDR2 YFSETQ. This CDR3 is built from 16 residues.

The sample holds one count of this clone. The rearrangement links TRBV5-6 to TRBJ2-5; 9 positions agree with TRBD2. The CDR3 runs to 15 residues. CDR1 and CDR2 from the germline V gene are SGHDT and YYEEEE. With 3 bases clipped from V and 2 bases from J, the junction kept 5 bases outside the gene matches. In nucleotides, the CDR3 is TGTGCCAGCAGCTGGGCCGGACTAGCGCAAGAGACCCAGTACTTC. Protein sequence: CASSWAGLAQETQYF. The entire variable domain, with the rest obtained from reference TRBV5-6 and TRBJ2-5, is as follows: DAGVTQSPTHLIKTRGQQVTLRCSPKSGHDTVSWYQQALGQGPQFIFQYYEEEERQRGNFPDRFSGHQFPNYSSELNVNALLLGDSALYLCASSWAGLAQETQYFGPGTRLLVL.

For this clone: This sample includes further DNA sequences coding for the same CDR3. CDR3 bases: TGTGCCAGCAGCTTAGGCCTAGCGGGAGCGTACGAGCAGTACTTC. This codes for CASSLGLAGAYEQYF. The chain couples TRBV7-2 to TRBJ2-7; 10 nucleotides agree with TRBD2. J lost 4 bases, V lost 1 base, and 4 bases had no gene match. The CDR3 extends over 15 amino acids. CDR1 SGHTA and CDR2 FQGNSA come from the germline V gene.

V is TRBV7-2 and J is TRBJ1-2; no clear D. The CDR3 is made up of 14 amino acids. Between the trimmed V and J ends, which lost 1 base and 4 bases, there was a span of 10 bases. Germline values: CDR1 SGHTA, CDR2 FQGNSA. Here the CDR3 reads CASSLGQPGYGYTF. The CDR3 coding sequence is TGTGCCAGCAGCTTAGGGCAGCCTGGCTATGGCTACACCTTC.

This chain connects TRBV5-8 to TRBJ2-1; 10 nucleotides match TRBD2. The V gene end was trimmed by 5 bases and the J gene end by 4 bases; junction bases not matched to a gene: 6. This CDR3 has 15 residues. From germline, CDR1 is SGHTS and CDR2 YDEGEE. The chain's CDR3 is CASRSGTSVYNEQFF. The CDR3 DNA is TGTGCCAGCAGGTCAGGGACTAGCGTTTACAATGAGCAGTTCTTC. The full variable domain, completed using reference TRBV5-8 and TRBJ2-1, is EAGVTQSPTHLIKTRGQQATLRCSPISGHTSVYWYQQALGLGLQFLLWYDEGEERNRGNFPPRFSGRQFPNYSSELNVNALELEDSALYLCASRSGTSVYNEQFFGPGTRLTVL.

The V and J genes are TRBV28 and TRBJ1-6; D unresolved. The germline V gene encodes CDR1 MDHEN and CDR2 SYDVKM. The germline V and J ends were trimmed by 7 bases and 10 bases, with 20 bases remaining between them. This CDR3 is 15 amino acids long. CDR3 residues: CASTPSDGRGSPLHF. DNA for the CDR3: TGTGCCAGCACCCCCTCGGACGGTCGGGGATCACCCCTCCACTTT.